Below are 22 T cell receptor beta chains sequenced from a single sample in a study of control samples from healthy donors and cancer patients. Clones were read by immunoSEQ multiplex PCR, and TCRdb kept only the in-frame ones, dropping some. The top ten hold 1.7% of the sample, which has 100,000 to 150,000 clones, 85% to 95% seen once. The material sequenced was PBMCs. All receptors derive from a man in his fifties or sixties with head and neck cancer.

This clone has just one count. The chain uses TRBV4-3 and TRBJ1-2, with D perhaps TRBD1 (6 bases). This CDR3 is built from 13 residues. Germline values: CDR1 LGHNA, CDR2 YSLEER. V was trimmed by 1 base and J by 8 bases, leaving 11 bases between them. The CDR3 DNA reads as TGCGCCAGCAGCCAAGGCAGGGGCCGAGGCTACACCTTC. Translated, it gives CASSQGRGRGYTF.

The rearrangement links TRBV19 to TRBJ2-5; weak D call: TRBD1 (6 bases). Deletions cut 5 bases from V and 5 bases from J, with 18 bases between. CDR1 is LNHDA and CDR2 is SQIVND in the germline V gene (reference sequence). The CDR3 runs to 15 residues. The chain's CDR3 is CASSSQGTRGETQYF. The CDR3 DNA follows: TGTGCCAGTAGTTCACAGGGTACCCGTGGGGAGACCCAGTACTTC.

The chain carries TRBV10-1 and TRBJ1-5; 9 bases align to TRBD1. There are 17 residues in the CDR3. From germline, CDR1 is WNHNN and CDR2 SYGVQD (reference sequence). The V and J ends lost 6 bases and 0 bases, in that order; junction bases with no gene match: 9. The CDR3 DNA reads TGCGCCAGCAGCCAAGGACAGGGGCGTATTAGCAATCAGCCCCAGCATTTT. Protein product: CASSQGQGRISNQPQHF.

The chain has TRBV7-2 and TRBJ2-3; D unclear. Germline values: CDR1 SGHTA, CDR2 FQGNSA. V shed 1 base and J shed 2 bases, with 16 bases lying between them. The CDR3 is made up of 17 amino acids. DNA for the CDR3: TGTGCCAGCAGCTTAGTGGGTACGACGGGTACCACAGATACGCAGTATTTT. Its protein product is CASSLVGTTGTTDTQYF.

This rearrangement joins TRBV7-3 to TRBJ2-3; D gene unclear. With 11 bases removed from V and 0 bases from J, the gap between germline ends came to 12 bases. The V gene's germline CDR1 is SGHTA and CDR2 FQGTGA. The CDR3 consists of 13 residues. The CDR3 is CAGFPFSTDTQYF. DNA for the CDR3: TGTGCCGGCTTCCCCTTCAGCACAGATACGCAGTATTTT. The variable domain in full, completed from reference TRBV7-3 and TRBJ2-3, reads GAGVSQTPSNKVTEKGKYVELRCDPISGHTALYWYRQSLGQGPEFLIYFQGTGAADDSGLPNDRFFAVRPEGSVSTLKIQRTERGDSAVYLCAGFPFSTDTQYFGPGTRLTVL.

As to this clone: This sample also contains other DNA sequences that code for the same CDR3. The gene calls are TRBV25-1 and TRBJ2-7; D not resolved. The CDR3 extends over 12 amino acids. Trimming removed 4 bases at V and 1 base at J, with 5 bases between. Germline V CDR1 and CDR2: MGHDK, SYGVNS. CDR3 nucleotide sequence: TGTGCCAGCAGTGTGGCTTCCTACGAGCAGTACTTC. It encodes CASSVASYEQYF.

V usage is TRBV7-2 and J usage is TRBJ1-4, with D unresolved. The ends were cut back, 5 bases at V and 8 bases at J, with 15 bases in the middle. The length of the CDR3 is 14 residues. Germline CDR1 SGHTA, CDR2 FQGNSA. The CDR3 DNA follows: TGTGCCAGCAGCCCTAGGGCCCATGGGGAAAAACTGTTTTTT. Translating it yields CASSPRAHGEKLFF.

The CDR3 DNA follows: TGTGCCAGCAGCCCCTGGACAGCCCACGAGCAGTACTTC. This encodes CASSPWTAHEQYF. The chain is built from TRBV5-5 and TRBJ2-7, with D possibly TRBD1 on 6 matching bases. V was clipped by 4 bases and J by 5 bases, with 13 bases between them. The germline gives CDR1 SGHKS, CDR2 YYEKEE (reference sequence). The CDR3 spans 13 residues.

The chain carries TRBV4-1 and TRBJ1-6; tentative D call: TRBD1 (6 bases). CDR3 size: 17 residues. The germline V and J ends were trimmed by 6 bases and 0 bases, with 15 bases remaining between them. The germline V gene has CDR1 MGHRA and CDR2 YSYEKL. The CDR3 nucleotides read TGCGCCAGCAGTATAACAGGGTCTAGCTCCTATAATTCACCCCTCCACTTT. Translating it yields CASSITGSSSYNSPLHF.

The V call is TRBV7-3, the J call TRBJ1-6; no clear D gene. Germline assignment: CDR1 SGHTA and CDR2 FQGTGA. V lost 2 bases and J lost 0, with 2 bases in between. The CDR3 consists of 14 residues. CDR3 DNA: TGTGCCAGCAGCTTACACTCCTATAATTCACCCCTCCACTTT. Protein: CASSLHSYNSPLHF.

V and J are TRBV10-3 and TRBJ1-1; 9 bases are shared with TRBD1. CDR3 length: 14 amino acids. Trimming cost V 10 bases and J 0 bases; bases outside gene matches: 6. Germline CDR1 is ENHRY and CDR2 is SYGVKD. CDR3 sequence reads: CATGQGKMNTEAFF. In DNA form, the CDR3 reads TGTGCCACCGGACAGGGGAAGATGAACACTGAAGCTTTCTTT.

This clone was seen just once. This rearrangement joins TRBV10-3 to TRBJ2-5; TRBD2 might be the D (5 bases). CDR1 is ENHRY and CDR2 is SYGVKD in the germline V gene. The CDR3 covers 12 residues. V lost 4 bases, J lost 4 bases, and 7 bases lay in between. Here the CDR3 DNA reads TGTGCCATCAGTGTCGAGGGAGAGACCCAGTACTTC. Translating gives CAISVEGETQYF.

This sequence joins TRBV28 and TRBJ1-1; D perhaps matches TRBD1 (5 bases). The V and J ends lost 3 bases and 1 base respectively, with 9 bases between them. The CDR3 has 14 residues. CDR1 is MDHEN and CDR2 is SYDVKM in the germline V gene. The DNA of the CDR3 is TGTGCCAGCAGTTTCTCAGGGAAGAACACTGAAGCTTTCTTT. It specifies CASSFSGKNTEAFF.

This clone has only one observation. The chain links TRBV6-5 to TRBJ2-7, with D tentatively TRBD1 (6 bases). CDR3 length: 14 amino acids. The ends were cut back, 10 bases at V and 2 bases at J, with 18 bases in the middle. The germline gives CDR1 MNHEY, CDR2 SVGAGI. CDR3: CATTKDRTPYEQYF. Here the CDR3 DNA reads TGTGCCACCACAAAGGACAGAACCCCCTACGAGCAGTACTTC.

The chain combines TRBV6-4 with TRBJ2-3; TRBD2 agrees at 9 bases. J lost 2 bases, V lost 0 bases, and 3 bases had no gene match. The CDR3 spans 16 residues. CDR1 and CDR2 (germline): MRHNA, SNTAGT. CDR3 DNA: TGTGCCAGCAGTGACTCTAGCGGGGGCCTCACAGATACGCAGTATTTT. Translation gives CASSDSSGGLTDTQYF.

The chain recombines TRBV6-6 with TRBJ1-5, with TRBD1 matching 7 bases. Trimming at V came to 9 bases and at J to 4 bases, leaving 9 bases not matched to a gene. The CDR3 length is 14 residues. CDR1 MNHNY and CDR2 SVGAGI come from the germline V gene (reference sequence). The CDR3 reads CASRKGTDNQPQHF. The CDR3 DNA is TGTGCCAGTCGAAAAGGGACAGATAATCAGCCCCAGCATTTT.

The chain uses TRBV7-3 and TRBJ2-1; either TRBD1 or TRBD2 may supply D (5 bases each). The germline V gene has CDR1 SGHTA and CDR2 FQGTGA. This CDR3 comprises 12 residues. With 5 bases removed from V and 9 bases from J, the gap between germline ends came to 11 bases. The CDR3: CASSPYGGEQFF. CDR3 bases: TGTGCCAGCAGCCCGTATGGGGGTGAGCAGTTCTTC.

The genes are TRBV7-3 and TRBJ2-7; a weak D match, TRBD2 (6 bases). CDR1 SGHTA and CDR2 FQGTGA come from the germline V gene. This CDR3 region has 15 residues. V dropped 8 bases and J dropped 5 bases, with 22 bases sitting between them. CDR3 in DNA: TGTGCCAGCCGGAAAGAAGTGGCGGGACGGGACGAGCAGTACTTC. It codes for CASRKEVAGRDEQYF.

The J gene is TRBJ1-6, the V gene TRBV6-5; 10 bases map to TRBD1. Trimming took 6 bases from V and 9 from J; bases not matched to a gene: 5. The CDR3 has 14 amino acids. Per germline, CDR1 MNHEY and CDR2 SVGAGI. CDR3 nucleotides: TGTGCCAGCAGCAGACAGGGGGCAAGTTCACCCCTCCACTTT. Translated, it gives CASSRQGASSPLHF.

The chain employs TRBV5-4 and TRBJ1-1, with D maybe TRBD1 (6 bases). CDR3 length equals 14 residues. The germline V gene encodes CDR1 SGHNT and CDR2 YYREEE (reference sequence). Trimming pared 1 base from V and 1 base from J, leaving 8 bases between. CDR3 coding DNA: TGTGCCAGCAGCTTGAAGGGGGGGAACACTGAAGCTTTCTTT. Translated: CASSLKGGNTEAFF.

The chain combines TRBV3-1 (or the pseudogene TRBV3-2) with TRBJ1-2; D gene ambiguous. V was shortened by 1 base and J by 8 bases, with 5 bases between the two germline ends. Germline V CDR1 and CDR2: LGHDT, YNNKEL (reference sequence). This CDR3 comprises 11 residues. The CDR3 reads CASSQASGYTF. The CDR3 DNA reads TGTGCCAGCAGCCAAGCCTCAGGCTACACCTTC.

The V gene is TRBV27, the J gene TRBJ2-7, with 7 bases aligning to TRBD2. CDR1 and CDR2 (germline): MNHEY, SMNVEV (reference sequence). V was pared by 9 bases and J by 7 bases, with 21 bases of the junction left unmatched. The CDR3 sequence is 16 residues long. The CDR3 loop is CARTCGGAGARREQYF. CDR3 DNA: TGTGCCAGGACCTGTGGTGGGGCGGGAGCCCGAAGGGAGCAGTACTTC.